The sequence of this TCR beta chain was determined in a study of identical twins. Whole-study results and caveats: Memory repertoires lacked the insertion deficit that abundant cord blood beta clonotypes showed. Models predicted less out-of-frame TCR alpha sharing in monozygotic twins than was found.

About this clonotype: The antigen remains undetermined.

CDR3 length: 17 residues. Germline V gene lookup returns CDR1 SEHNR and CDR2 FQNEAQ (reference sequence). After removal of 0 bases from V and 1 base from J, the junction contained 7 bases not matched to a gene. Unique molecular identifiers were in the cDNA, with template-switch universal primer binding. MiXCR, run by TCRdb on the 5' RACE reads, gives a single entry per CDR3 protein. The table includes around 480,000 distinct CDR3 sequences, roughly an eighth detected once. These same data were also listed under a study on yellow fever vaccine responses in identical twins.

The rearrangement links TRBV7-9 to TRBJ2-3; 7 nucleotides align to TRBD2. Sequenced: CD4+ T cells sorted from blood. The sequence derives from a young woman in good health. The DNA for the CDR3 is TGTGCCAGCAGCTTAGCGTTCGGGCTAGCGGGCACAGATACGCAGTATTTT. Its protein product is CASSLAFGLAGTDTQYF.